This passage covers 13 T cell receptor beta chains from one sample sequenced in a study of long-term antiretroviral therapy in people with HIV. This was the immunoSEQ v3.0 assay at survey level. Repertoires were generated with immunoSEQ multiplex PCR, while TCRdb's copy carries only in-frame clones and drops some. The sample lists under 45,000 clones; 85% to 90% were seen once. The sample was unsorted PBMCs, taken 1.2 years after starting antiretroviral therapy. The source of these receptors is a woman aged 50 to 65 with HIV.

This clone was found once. CDR3 coding DNA: TGTGCCAGCAGCCGACAGGGCATCTACAATGAGCAGTTCTTC. Protein: CASSRQGIYNEQFF. The chain has TRBV5-5 and TRBJ2-1, with 7 bases that match TRBD1. Per germline, CDR1 SGHKS and CDR2 YYEKEE (reference sequence). J was trimmed by 3 bases and V by 4 bases; bases with no gene match: 4. CDR3 length equals 14 residues.

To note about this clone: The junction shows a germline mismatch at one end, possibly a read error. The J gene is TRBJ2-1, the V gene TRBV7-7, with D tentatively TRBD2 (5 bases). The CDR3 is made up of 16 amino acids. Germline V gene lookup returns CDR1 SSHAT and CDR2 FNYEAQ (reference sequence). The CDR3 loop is CASSLFSGAPESEQFF. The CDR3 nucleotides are TGTGCTAGCAGCCTTTTCAGCGGTGCGCCCGAGAGTGAGCAGTTCTTC.

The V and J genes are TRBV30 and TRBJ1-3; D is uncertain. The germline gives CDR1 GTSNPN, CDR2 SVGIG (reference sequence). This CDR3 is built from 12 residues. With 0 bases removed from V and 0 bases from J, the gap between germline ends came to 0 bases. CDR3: CAWSVSGNTIYF. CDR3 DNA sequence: TGTGCCTGGAGTGTCTCTGGAAACACCATATATTTT.

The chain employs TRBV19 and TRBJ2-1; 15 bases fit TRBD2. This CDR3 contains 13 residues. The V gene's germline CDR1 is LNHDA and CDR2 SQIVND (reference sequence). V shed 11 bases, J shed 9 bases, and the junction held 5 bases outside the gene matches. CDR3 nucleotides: TGTGCCGGAGGACTAGCGGGGGGGACTGAGCAGTTCTTC. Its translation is CAGGLAGGTEQFF.

The CDR3 DNA is TGTGCCAGCAGCTTAGTCAGGAGCTACGAGCAGTACTTC. Residues: CASSLVRSYEQYF. This chain uses TRBV7-2 with TRBJ2-7; D is unresolved. The CDR3 has 13 residues. Germline V gene sequence: CDR1 SGHTA, CDR2 FQGNSA. The V gene lost 1 base and the J gene lost 3 bases, with 7 bases spanning the gap.

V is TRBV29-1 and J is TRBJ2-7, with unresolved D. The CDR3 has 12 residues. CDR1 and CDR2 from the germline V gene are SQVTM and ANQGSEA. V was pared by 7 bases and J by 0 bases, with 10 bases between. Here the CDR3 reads CSGETSSYEQYF. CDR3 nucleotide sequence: TGCAGCGGAGAAACAAGCTCCTACGAGCAGTACTTC.

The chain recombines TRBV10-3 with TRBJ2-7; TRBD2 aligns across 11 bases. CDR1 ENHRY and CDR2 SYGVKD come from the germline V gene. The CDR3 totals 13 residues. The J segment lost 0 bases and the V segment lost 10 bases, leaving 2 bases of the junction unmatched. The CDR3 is CATGTSGSYEQYF. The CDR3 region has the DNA TGTGCCACCGGGACTAGCGGCTCCTACGAGCAGTACTTC.

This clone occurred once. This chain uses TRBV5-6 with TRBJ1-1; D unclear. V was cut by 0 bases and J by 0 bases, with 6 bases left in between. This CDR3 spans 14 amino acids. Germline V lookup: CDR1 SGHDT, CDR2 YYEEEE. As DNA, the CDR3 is TGTGCCAGCAGCTTGGTGGAGTTGAACACTGAAGCTTTCTTT. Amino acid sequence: CASSLVELNTEAFF.

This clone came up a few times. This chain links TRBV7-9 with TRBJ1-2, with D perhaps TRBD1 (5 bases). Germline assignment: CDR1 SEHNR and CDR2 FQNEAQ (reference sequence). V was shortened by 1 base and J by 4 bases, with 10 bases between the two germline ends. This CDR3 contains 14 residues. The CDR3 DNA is TGTGCCAGCAGCTTAGAGGCAGGGCGCTATGGCTACACCTTC. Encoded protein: CASSLEAGRYGYTF.

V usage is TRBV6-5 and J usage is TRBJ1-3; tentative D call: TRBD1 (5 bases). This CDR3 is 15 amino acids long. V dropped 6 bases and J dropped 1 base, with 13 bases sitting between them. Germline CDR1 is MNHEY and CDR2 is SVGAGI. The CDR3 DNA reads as TGTGCCAGCAGCTTTTGGGGCGAATCTGGAAACACCATATATTTT. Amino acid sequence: CASSFWGESGNTIYF.

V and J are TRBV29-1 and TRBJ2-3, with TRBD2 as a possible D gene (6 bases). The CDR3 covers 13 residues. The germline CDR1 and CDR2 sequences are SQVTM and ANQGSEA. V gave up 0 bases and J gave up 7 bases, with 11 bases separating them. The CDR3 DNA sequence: TGCAGCGTTGAAGAAGTACTAGCAAATACGCAGTATTTT. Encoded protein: CSVEEVLANTQYF.

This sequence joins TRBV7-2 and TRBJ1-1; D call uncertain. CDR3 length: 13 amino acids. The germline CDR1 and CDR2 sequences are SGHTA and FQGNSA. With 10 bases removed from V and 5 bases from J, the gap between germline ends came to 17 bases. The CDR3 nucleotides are TGTGCCACAAGAGGGTCCGTGAGGACTGAAGCTTTCTTT. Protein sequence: CATRGSVRTEAFF.

CDR3 nucleotide sequence: TGTGCCAGCAGCGTTATCGGACTAGCGGGGAATCCCTACAATGAGCAGTTCTTC. Its translation is CASSVIGLAGNPYNEQFF. V usage is TRBV9 and J usage is TRBJ2-1, with 12 bases fitting TRBD2. The CDR3 contains 18 residues. Germline-derived CDR1 and CDR2 are SGDLS and YYNGEE. The junction had 8 bases not matched to a gene; V was cut back by 2 bases and J by 2 bases.